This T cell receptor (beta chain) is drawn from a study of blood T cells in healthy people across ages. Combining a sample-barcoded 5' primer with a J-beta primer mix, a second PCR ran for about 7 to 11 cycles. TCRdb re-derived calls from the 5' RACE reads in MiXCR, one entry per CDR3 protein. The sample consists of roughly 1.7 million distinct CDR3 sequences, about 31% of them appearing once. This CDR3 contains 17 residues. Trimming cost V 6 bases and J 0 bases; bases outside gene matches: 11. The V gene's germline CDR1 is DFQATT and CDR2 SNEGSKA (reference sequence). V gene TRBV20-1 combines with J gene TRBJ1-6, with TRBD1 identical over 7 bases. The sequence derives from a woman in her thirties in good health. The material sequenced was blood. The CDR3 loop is CSANRGQESSYNSPLHF. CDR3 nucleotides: TGCAGTGCAAACCGCGGACAGGAGAGCTCCTATAATTCACCCCTCCACTTT.